This record covers a single T cell receptor (beta chain). Its specificity is unknown. The sample is drawn from a study of blood T cells in healthy people across ages. Study-wide results and limits: Diversity figures based on one million T cells were deemed too low.

Then a second PCR, running about 7 to 11 cycles, was carried out with a sample-barcoded 5' primer and a J-beta primer mix. TCRdb re-analysed the 5' RACE reads in MiXCR, keeping a single row per CDR3 protein. Of hundreds of thousands of distinct CDR3 sequences in the sample, roughly three fifths were seen once. The germline V gene encodes CDR1 SNHLY and CDR2 FYNNEI. The ends were cut back, 8 bases at V and 10 bases at J, with 10 bases in the middle. The CDR3 totals 10 residues. The genes are TRBV2 and TRBJ2-3; no reliable D call. The specimen was blood. This clonotype was sampled from a man aged 40-55 years in good health. In DNA form, the CDR3 reads TGTGCCAGCCGACCAGACCCGCAGTATTTT. It yields the protein CASRPDPQYF.